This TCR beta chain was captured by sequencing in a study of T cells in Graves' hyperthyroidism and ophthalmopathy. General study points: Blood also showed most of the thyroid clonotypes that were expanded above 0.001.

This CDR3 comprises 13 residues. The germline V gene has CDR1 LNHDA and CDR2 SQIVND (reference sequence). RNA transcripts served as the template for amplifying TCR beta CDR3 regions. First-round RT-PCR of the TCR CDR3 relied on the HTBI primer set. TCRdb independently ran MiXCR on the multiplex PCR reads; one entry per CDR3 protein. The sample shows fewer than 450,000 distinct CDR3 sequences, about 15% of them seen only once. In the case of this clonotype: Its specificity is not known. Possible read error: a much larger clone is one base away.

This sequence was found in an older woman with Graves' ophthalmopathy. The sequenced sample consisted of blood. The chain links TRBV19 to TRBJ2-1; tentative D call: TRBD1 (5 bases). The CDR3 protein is CSSSPLGVSEQFF. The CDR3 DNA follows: TGTTCCAGTAGCCCCCTAGGGGTAAGTGAGCAGTTCTTC.